Following are 2 T cell receptor beta chains from one sample sequenced in a study of blood T cells in healthy people across ages. For the second PCR, which ran for about 7 to 12 cycles, a sample-barcoded 5' primer and a J-beta primer mix were used. From the 5' RACE reads, TCRdb called clonotypes with MiXCR, one entry per CDR3 protein. The sample has some 790,000 distinct CDR3 sequences, around 26% seen once; the top ten hold 17%. The material sequenced was blood. Every receptor here comes from a woman of 80 years or more in good health.

The rearrangement joins TRBV15 to TRBJ1-2, with D possibly being TRBD1 (6 bases). The germline gives CDR1 LNHNV, CDR2 YYDKDF (reference sequence). The CDR3 runs to 15 residues. Trimming left V 1 base short and J 7 bases short, with 16 bases between. CDR3 amino acids: CATSRGRDMLSGYTF. The DNA for the CDR3 is TGTGCCACCAGCAGAGGCCGGGACATGTTGAGTGGCTACACCTTC.

The chain has TRBV2 and TRBJ1-5; a possible D gene is TRBD1 (6 bases). Germline CDR1 SNHLY, CDR2 FYNNEI. This CDR3 comprises 14 residues. Trimming cost V 7 bases and J 2 bases, with 12 bases left between them. The CDR3 protein is CASNTNRGNQPQHF. The CDR3 coding sequence is TGTGCCAGCAACACGAACAGGGGCAATCAGCCCCAGCATTTT.